This T cell receptor beta chain was captured in a study of T cells in localized non-small cell lung cancer. Study observations and caveats: There was higher T cell clonality in uninvolved adjacent lung than in tumor, and it was highest there. Those with higher blood T cell density had longer overall survival.

Clones were sequenced by immunoSEQ multiplex PCR, and TCRdb holds only the in-frame ones, with some missing. Here the sample spans around 43,000 clones, around 87% being singletons. A remark on this clone: The antigen remains unidentified.

CDR3 length: 20 amino acids. Germline V gives CDR1 SGDLS, CDR2 YYNGEE. The trim removed 2 bases at V and 0 bases at J, leaving 10 bases unmatched. The material was peripheral blood, obtained before any cancer treatment. The sequence came from a man between 18 and 49 years old with stage I lung adenocarcinoma. The chain combines TRBV9 with TRBJ2-3, with TRBD2 identical over 15 bases. The chain's CDR3 is CASSVRDGTSGGFSTDTQYF. The CDR3 nucleotides read TGTGCCAGCAGCGTCAGAGATGGGACTAGCGGGGGGTTTAGCACAGATACGCAGTATTTT.